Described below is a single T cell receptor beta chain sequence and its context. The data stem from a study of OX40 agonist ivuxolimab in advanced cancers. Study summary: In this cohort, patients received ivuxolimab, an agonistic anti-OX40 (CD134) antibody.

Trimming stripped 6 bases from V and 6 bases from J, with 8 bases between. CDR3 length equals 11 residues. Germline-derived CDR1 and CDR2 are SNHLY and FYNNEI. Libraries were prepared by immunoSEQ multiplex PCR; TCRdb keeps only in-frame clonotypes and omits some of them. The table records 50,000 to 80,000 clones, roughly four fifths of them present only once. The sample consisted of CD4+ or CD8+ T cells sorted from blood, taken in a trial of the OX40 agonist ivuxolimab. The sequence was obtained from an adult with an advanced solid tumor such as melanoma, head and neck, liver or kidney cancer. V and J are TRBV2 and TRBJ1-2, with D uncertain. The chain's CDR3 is CASRELDGYTF. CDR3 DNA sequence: TGTGCCAGCAGGGAGTTGGATGGCTACACCTTC.